These T cell receptor beta chains were read from a single sample in a study of shared clonotypes between healthy human individuals. Some clones are missing from TCRdb's copy, which holds only in-frame ones; the method was immunoSEQ multiplex PCR. The repertoire holds some 1 million clones, with around 74% as singletons. The sample consisted of memory CD4+ T cells sorted from blood. The receptors stem from a man between 18 and 35 years old in good health. Each CDR3 is given with its conserved first and last residue. Each record gives: V gene, CDR3 length, J gene, D gene, CDR3 protein. A D gene is named only where the DNA matches it firmly.

>TRBV10-3|14|TRBJ2-3|-
CAISFGPSGDTQYF
>TRBV28|14|TRBJ2-5|-
CASSLLGSEETQYF
>TRBV21-1|17|TRBJ2-2|-
CASSNRLAGGNTGELFF
>TRBV21-1|15|TRBJ1-5|-
CASSKGTGRNQPQHF
>TRBV19|17|TRBJ2-2|-
CASSRGILGPNTGELFF
>TRBV30|14|TRBJ2-1|-
CAWSGFGGYNEQFF
>TRBV7-9|17|TRBJ1-1|TRBD1
CASSVEGTGGKSTEAFF
>TRBV10-2|13|TRBJ2-7|-
CASRWTPAYEQYF
>TRBV6-6|15|TRBJ2-5|-
CASSYARSHQETQYF
>TRBV7-2|13|TRBJ1-2|-
CASSLDTYYGYTF
>TRBV6-6|14|TRBJ2-5|TRBD1
CASSEQGSKETQYF
>TRBV11-2|14|TRBJ2-5|-
CASSIGTLQETQYF
>TRBV19|14|TRBJ1-2|TRBD1
CASRRTGETYGYTF
>TRBV30|18|TRBJ2-5|-
CAWWEVALVDRDQETQYF
>TRBV10-1|15|TRBJ1-1|TRBD1
CASSDGIPGGTEAFF
>TRBV2|15|TRBJ2-2|TRBD2
CASTGLAGGPGELFF
>TRBV19|13|TRBJ1-5|-
CASSSTVDQPQHF
>TRBV6-1|11|TRBJ1-2|-
CASKDSYGYTF
>TRBV7-5|14|TRBJ1-1|-
CARSLVGGIGRAFF
>TRBV6-1|12|TRBJ2-5|-
CASSEQGETQYF
>TRBV30|16|TRBJ2-3|TRBD2
CAWRRLAGEFTDTQYF
>TRBV4-3|14|TRBJ1-6|-
CASSQSRDRSPLHF